These 21 T cell receptor beta chains originate from one sample sequenced in a study of cytomegalovirus exposure and HLA in healthy donors. Researchers ran the PCR with 60 Vbeta and 13 Jbeta primers. Profiling relied on immunoSEQ multiplex PCR, and the TCRdb table lists in-frame clones only, not all of them. There are roughly 140,000 clones in the sample; over 70% occur only once, and around 6.2% lies in the top ten. The sequenced sample was PBMCs. The receptors were gathered from a man aged 25-45 years in good health and CMV-seropositive.

This chain links TRBV7-6 with TRBJ2-6, with a tentative D call TRBD1 (5 bases). The CDR3 consists of 20 residues. The germline V and J ends were trimmed by 5 bases and 0 bases, with 23 bases remaining between them. Looked up from germline, CDR1 is SGHVS and CDR2 is FNYEAQ. CDR3 region: CASSTPIGAALISGANVLTF. CDR3 bases: TGTGCCAGCAGCACCCCCATTGGGGCAGCCTTGATCTCTGGGGCCAACGTCCTGACTTTC.

This chain uses TRBV6-4 with TRBJ2-3, with 10 bases matching TRBD2. The V gene's germline CDR1 is MRHNA and CDR2 SNTAGT. V lost 6 bases, J lost 4 bases, and 7 bases stayed unmatched. This CDR3 is 15 amino acids long. As DNA, the CDR3 is TGTGCCAGCAGCGTAGGGAGCGGGGGGGCAGATACGCAGTATTTT. Translating it yields CASSVGSGGADTQYF.

The rearrangement uses TRBV7-9 and TRBJ2-1; 12 positions match TRBD2. Germline V CDR1 and CDR2: SEHNR, FQNEAQ (reference sequence). There are 17 residues in the CDR3. J was trimmed by 8 bases and V by 0 bases; bases with no gene match: 8. CDR3 nucleotides: TGTGCCAGCAGCTTAGCGGCTAGCGGGAGGGCCACCGATGAGCAGTTCTTC. Translation: CASSLAASGRATDEQFF.

The CDR3: CASSLTGATYEQYF. The CDR3 DNA reads as TGTGCCAGCAGTTTAACAGGGGCAACCTACGAGCAGTACTTC. This chain connects TRBV28 to TRBJ2-7; the match to TRBD1 covers 7 bases. In germline, CDR1 is MDHEN, CDR2 SYDVKM. The CDR3 is 14 amino acids. V lost 2 bases, J lost 2 bases, and 3 bases stayed unmatched.

The chain couples TRBV27 to TRBJ2-1; 10 bases are shared with TRBD1. This CDR3 is 15 amino acids long. CDR1 is MNHEY, CDR2 SMNVEV, per germline (reference sequence). After removal of 7 bases from V and 6 bases from J, the junction contained 9 bases not matched to a gene. CDR3 bases: TGTGCCAGCAAGGTGAGGGACAGGGGTCTCAATGAGCAGTTCTTC. Residues: CASKVRDRGLNEQFF.

The V gene is TRBV4-1, the J gene TRBJ2-1, with TRBD2 matching 10 bases. Germline CDR1 MGHRA, CDR2 YSYEKL. The V segment lost 0 bases and the J segment 7 bases; nucleotides outside the gene matches: 6. CDR3 length: 16 residues. The CDR3 DNA is TGCGCCAGCAGCCAAGAAGGTCTAGCGGGGGCTAATGAGCAGTTCTTC. Translating it yields CASSQEGLAGANEQFF.

J is TRBJ1-3 and V is TRBV2, with TRBD1 as a possible D gene (6 bases). Germline V lookup: CDR1 SNHLY, CDR2 FYNNEI. V was trimmed by 6 bases and J by 4 bases, leaving 19 bases between them. The CDR3 sequence is 16 residues long. DNA for the CDR3: TGTGCCAGCAGGGACTCGACAGGCGCCCCGGGAAACACCATATATTTT. Translation gives CASRDSTGAPGNTIYF. Supplemented by reference TRBV2 and TRBJ1-3, the full variable domain reads EPEVTQTPSHQVTQMGQEVILRCVPISNHLYFYWYRQILGQKVEFLVSFYNNEISEKSEIFDDQFSVERPDGSNFTLKIRSTKLEDSAMYFCASRDSTGAPGNTIYFGEGSWLTVV.

This chain joins TRBV29-1 and TRBJ2-7; the match to TRBD2 covers 10 bases. The CDR3 has 12 amino acids. CDR1 SQVTM and CDR2 ANQGSEA come from the germline V gene. Trimming cost V 6 bases and J 4 bases; bases outside gene matches: 3. CDR3 sequence: CSVGTSVYEQYF. The CDR3 DNA is TGCAGCGTCGGGACTAGCGTGTACGAGCAGTACTTC.

This rearrangement joins TRBV5-4 to TRBJ1-2, with TRBD1 as a possible D gene (5 bases). The ends were cut back, 4 bases at V and 3 bases at J, with 19 bases in the middle. CDR1 and CDR2 (germline): SGHNT, YYREEE (reference sequence). The CDR3 is 16 residues long. This chain's CDR3 is CASSILDKLKDYGYTF. DNA for the CDR3: TGTGCCAGCAGCATACTGGACAAGTTGAAGGACTATGGCTACACCTTC.

This clone was counted a single time. V usage is TRBV28 and J usage is TRBJ2-7; maybe TRBD2 (5 bases). CDR3 length: 16 amino acids. The germline V gene has CDR1 MDHEN and CDR2 SYDVKM. V dropped 8 bases and J dropped 6 bases, with 26 bases sitting between them. The CDR3 sequence: CASLKGGKGQGGEQYF. The CDR3 bases are TGTGCCAGCTTAAAGGGTGGAAAAGGGCAAGGAGGCGAGCAGTACTTC.

The V gene is TRBV7-6, the J gene TRBJ2-2, with D possibly being TRBD1 (5 bases). The CDR3 is 15 amino acids. V lost 4 bases, J lost 1 base, and 10 bases lay in between. CDR1 and CDR2 from the germline V gene are SGHVS and FNYEAQ. The CDR3 reads CASSSTTVNTGELFF. The CDR3 DNA is TGTGCCAGCAGCTCCACGACAGTGAACACCGGGGAGCTGTTTTTT.

The genes are TRBV15 and TRBJ2-6, with D perhaps matching TRBD2 (5 bases). Between the trimmed V and J ends, which lost 1 base and 4 bases, there was a span of 8 bases. Looked up from germline, CDR1 is LNHNV and CDR2 is YYDKDF (reference sequence). The CDR3 is made up of 15 amino acids. The CDR3 protein is CATSRGGSGANVLTF. CDR3 in DNA: TGTGCCACCAGCAGAGGAGGGAGCGGGGCCAACGTCCTGACTTTC.

This chain uses TRBV4-1 with TRBJ2-1, with 9 bases identical to TRBD2. V shed 0 bases and J 9 bases; nucleotides not matched to a gene: 9. The CDR3 extends over 16 amino acids. CDR1 is MGHRA and CDR2 is YSYEKL in the germline V gene. The CDR3 sequence: CASSQEGVAGVGEQFF. CDR3 bases: TGCGCCAGCAGCCAAGAAGGAGTAGCGGGAGTAGGTGAGCAGTTCTTC.

The rearrangement uses TRBV5-8 and TRBJ1-3; 11 bases align to TRBD1. Germline V CDR1 and CDR2: SGHTS, YDEGEE. This CDR3 has 17 residues. J was trimmed by 0 bases and V by 3 bases; bases with no gene match: 5. DNA of the CDR3: TGTGCCAGCAGCTGGACAGGGGGCTCCCTCTCTGGAAACACCATATATTTT. Translated: CASSWTGGSLSGNTIYF.

The chain uses TRBV6-5 and TRBJ1-1; 11 positions agree with TRBD1. This CDR3 has 16 amino acids. The ends lost 2 bases at V and 0 bases at J; junction bases unmatched: 2. Germline values: CDR1 MNHEY, CDR2 SVGAGI. CDR3 sequence: CASSYRDRGMNTEAFF. CDR3 in DNA: TGTGCCAGCAGTTACAGGGACAGGGGGATGAACACTGAAGCTTTCTTT.

This clone was recorded once. V is TRBV7-8 and J is TRBJ2-7, with D possibly being TRBD2 (6 bases). This CDR3 has 14 amino acids. The V gene's germline CDR1 is SGHVS and CDR2 FQNEAQ. Trimming shortened V by 0 bases and J by 6 bases, and 12 bases separated the two germline ends. Written as DNA, the CDR3 is TGTGCCAGCAGCTTAGCGGGAGGAGGGAGCGAGCAGTACTTC. Its translation: CASSLAGGGSEQYF. The complete variable domain, with remaining parts taken from reference TRBV7-8 and TRBJ2-7, reads GAGVSQSPRYKVAKRGQDVALRCDPISGHVSLFWYQQALGQGPEFLTYFQNEAQLDKSGLPSDRFFAERPEGSVSTLKIQRTQQEDSAVYLCASSLAGGGSEQYFGPGTRLTVT.

This chain links TRBV5-1 with TRBJ2-3; TRBD1 matches at 8 bases. There are 15 residues in the CDR3. Germline loops: CDR1 SGHRS, CDR2 YFSETQ. Trimming at V came to 1 base and at J to 0 bases, leaving 1 base not matched to a gene. CDR3 protein: CASSLTGGSTDTQYF. CDR3 nucleotide sequence: TGCGCCAGCAGCTTGACAGGGGGAAGCACAGATACGCAGTATTTT.

The rearrangement uses TRBV28 and TRBJ2-5, with 11 bases identical to TRBD2. In germline, CDR1 is MDHEN, CDR2 SYDVKM. The V segment lost 2 bases and the J segment 5 bases; nucleotides outside the gene matches: 7. The CDR3 totals 16 residues. The DNA of the CDR3 is TGTGCCAGCAGTTTAGGACTAGCGGGCTCAATGGAGACCCAGTACTTC. This translates into CASSLGLAGSMETQYF. Supplemented by reference TRBV28 and TRBJ2-5, the full variable domain reads DVKVTQSSRYLVKRTGEKVFLECVQDMDHENMFWYRQDPGLGLRLIYFSYDVKMKEKGDIPEGYSVSREKKERFSLILESASTNQTSMYLCASSLGLAGSMETQYFGPGTRLLVL.

The V call is TRBV18, the J call TRBJ1-5, with D tentatively TRBD1 (6 bases). Germline V gene sequence: CDR1 KGHSH, CDR2 LQKENI. The V gene lost 4 bases and the J gene lost 7 bases, with 11 bases spanning the gap. The length of the CDR3 is 13 residues. The CDR3 is CASSLQGFQPQHF. The DNA of the CDR3 is TGTGCCAGCTCACTACAGGGTTTCCAGCCCCAGCATTTT.

This chain joins TRBV5-8 and TRBJ1-1; no firm D call. The CDR3 has 17 amino acids. CDR1 and CDR2 from the germline V gene are SGHTS and YDEGEE. With 2 bases removed from V and 1 base from J, the gap between germline ends came to 18 bases. The DNA of the CDR3 is TGTGCCAGCAGCTTCGCGGTCAAGGCGGGTCGGAACACTGAAGCTTTCTTT. This encodes CASSFAVKAGRNTEAFF.

The chain recombines TRBV19 with TRBJ2-7; 13 bases match TRBD2. Trimming cost V 4 bases and J 3 bases; bases outside gene matches: 6. CDR1 and CDR2 (germline): LNHDA, SQIVND (reference sequence). The CDR3 length is 16 residues. CDR3 loop: CASSKGLAGEVYEQYF. The CDR3 nucleotides read TGTGCCAGTAGTAAAGGACTAGCGGGAGAAGTCTACGAGCAGTACTTC.